Shown below are 20 T cell receptor beta chains from a single sample sequenced in a study of blood T cell repertoires in COVID-19. Repertoires were generated with immunoSEQ multiplex PCR, while TCRdb's copy carries only in-frame clones and drops some. The sample comprises approximately 250,000 clones, 80% to 95% of which are singletons, and about 3% rests with the top ten. Material for sequencing was PBMCs or T cells enriched from blood (not recorded which). The receptors stem from a man aged 40-55 years who had been exposed to COVID-19.

The chain links TRBV28 to TRBJ1-1, with D uncertain. Trimming shortened V by 5 bases and J by 5 bases, and 15 bases separated the two germline ends. Germline lookup yields CDR1 MDHEN and CDR2 SYDVKM. The CDR3 runs 14 residues. The CDR3 sequence is CASSTPQVGTEAFF. CDR3 coding DNA: TGTGCCAGCAGTACACCACAAGTTGGTACTGAAGCTTTCTTT.

In its sample, this clone was seen a few times. The chain employs TRBV29-1 and TRBJ2-1; a possible D gene is TRBD1 (6 bases). Trimming took 3 bases from V and 6 from J, leaving 18 bases between them. Looked up from germline, CDR1 is SQVTM and CDR2 is ANQGSEA. The CDR3 has 15 amino acids. The CDR3 nucleotides are TGCAGCGTTGATGGTGGCAGGGGCCTTTTCAATGAGCAGTTCTTC. Protein product: CSVDGGRGLFNEQFF.

This clone has only one observation. J is TRBJ2-1 and V is TRBV7-9; 12 nucleotides align to TRBD2. This CDR3 comprises 19 residues. V was pared by 5 bases and J by 1 base, with 12 bases of the junction left unmatched. Germline V gene lookup returns CDR1 SEHNR and CDR2 FQNEAQ (reference sequence). CDR3 residues: CASSPQLGLAGRSYNEQFF. CDR3 sequence (DNA): TGTGCCAGCAGCCCTCAACTGGGACTAGCGGGCCGTTCCTACAATGAGCAGTTCTTC.

This chain links TRBV28 with TRBJ1-2; D is perhaps TRBD1 (5 bases). Germline V gene lookup returns CDR1 MDHEN and CDR2 SYDVKM. This CDR3 region has 14 residues. Trimming shortened V by 5 bases and J by 4 bases, and 14 bases separated the two germline ends. The CDR3 coding sequence is TGTGCCAGCAGTATGATCGACGGGGGCTATGGCTACACCTTC. As protein: CASSMIDGGYGYTF.

This clone came up once. The chain links TRBV28 to TRBJ1-5; possibly TRBD1 for D (6 bases). CDR1 and CDR2 from the germline V gene are MDHEN and SYDVKM. Trimming shortened V by 10 bases and J by 6 bases, and 16 bases separated the two germline ends. The CDR3 consists of 13 residues. The CDR3 region is CATLGGAGQPQHF. In DNA, the CDR3 is TGTGCCACCTTGGGGGGGGCAGGTCAGCCCCAGCATTTT. Filled out from reference TRBV28 and TRBJ1-5, the complete variable domain reads DVKVTQSSRYLVKRTGEKVFLECVQDMDHENMFWYRQDPGLGLRLIYFSYDVKMKEKGDIPEGYSVSREKKERFSLILESASTNQTSMYLCATLGGAGQPQHFGDGTRLSIL.

The chain combines TRBV10-2 with TRBJ1-6; no clear D gene. CDR1 and CDR2 (germline): WSHSY, SAAADI. The CDR3 runs 15 residues. Trimming took 0 bases from V and 8 from J, leaving 11 bases between them. The CDR3 coding sequence is TGCGCCAGCAGTGAGTCCACGGTGATGGATTCACCCCTCCACTTT. It encodes CASSESTVMDSPLHF.

The V call is TRBV28, the J call TRBJ2-7, with a tentative D call TRBD1 (6 bases). The V end lost 4 bases, the J end lost 9 bases, and 19 bases lay between the germline ends. The CDR3 covers 14 residues. The germline CDR1 and CDR2 sequences are MDHEN and SYDVKM. The CDR3 nucleotides read TGTGCCAGCAGTTCGCAGCTTAACAGGGTTGCGCAGTACTTC. Translated: CASSSQLNRVAQYF.

J is TRBJ2-5 and V is TRBV28; 7 nucleotides match TRBD1. CDR1 MDHEN and CDR2 SYDVKM come from the germline V gene. This CDR3 is 17 amino acids long. The V and J ends lost 6 bases and 2 bases, in that order; junction bases with no gene match: 15. The CDR3 here is CASSHPYDRVGQETQYF. The CDR3, as DNA: TGTGCCAGCAGCCATCCTTATGACAGGGTCGGGCAAGAGACCCAGTACTTC.

In DNA form, the CDR3 reads TGCGCCAGCAGCCCCGGGAGGGCCCTCACCGGGGAGCTGTTTTTT. Translating it yields CASSPGRALTGELFF. This sequence joins TRBV4-1 and TRBJ2-2; TRBD2 matches at 8 bases. In germline, CDR1 is MGHRA, CDR2 YSYEKL. Trimming took 4 bases from V and 4 from J; bases not matched to a gene: 5. The CDR3 covers 15 residues.

The chain carries TRBV12-5 and TRBJ2-1; 9 bases map to TRBD2. The CDR3 is made up of 16 amino acids. With V trimmed by 3 bases and J by 6 bases, 9 bases remained unmatched. Germline CDR1 reads LGHNT; CDR2 reads FRNRAP. The CDR3, as DNA: TGTGCTAGTGGTTTCCTTTTGCCTAGCGGGACCAATGAGCAGTTCTTC. This sequence encodes CASGFLLPSGTNEQFF.

This chain uses TRBV3-1 (or the pseudogene TRBV3-2) with TRBJ1-1, with D unresolved. The ends were cut back, 4 bases at V and 2 bases at J, with 5 bases in the middle. This CDR3 region has 12 residues. Germline V lookup: CDR1 LGHDT, CDR2 YNNKEL (reference sequence). CDR3 coding DNA: TGTGCCAGCAGCCTACATAACACTGAAGCTTTCTTT. Encoded protein: CASSLHNTEAFF.

This sequence joins TRBV19 and TRBJ1-2, with 7 nucleotides matching TRBD1. Germline CDR1 is LNHDA and CDR2 is SQIVND (reference sequence). CDR3 length: 16 amino acids. Trimming took 5 bases from V and 2 from J; bases not matched to a gene: 11. CDR3 loop: CASSAIPGQMNYGYTF. CDR3 nucleotide sequence: TGTGCCAGTAGTGCCATACCGGGACAGATGAACTATGGCTACACCTTC.

The V gene is TRBV7-9, the J gene TRBJ2-1, with 8 bases aligning to TRBD1. Losses at the gene ends were 6 bases for V and 5 bases for J; bases not matched to a gene: 3. Germline CDR1 reads SEHNR; CDR2 reads FQNEAQ (reference sequence). The CDR3 is 13 residues long. The CDR3, as DNA: TGTGCCAGCAGTCCACAGGGGGACAATGAGCAGTTCTTC. As protein: CASSPQGDNEQFF.

The chain links TRBV30 to TRBJ1-4; D uncertain. This CDR3 is built from 16 residues. V was trimmed by 3 bases and J by 3 bases, leaving 17 bases between them. Germline V gives CDR1 GTSNPN, CDR2 SVGIG (reference sequence). In nucleotides, the CDR3 is TGTGCCTGGAGGGAACAGCGGCGGGCGGCTAATGAAAAACTGTTTTTT. Translating gives CAWREQRRAANEKLFF.

The chain carries TRBV7-2 and TRBJ1-5, with 7 nucleotides matching TRBD1. CDR1 is SGHTA and CDR2 is FQGNSA in the germline V gene. The CDR3 is 14 amino acids. The V and J ends lost 4 bases and 2 bases, in that order; junction bases with no gene match: 2. This chain's CDR3 is CASSSTGGNQPQHF. The CDR3 coding sequence is TGTGCCAGCAGCTCCACAGGGGGCAATCAGCCCCAGCATTTT.

The chain combines TRBV7-6 with TRBJ1-3; 7 nucleotides line up with TRBD1. This CDR3 is built from 14 residues. Germline CDR1 reads SGHVS; CDR2 reads FNYEAQ. J lost 4 bases, V lost 4 bases, and 4 bases had no gene match. The CDR3 sequence is CASSSGQRGNTIYF. CDR3 coding DNA: TGTGCCAGCAGCTCGGGACAGCGGGGAAACACCATATATTTT.

This chain uses TRBV11-3 with TRBJ2-3, with 7 bases matching TRBD1. After removal of 5 bases from V and 1 base from J, the junction contained 15 bases not matched to a gene. The V gene's germline CDR1 is SGHNT and CDR2 YENEEA. The CDR3 length is 18 residues. CDR3 in DNA: TGTGCCAGCAGCCCGGGACAGATATACACCTTGGGCACAGATACGCAGTATTTT. Amino acids: CASSPGQIYTLGTDTQYF.

The chain has TRBV5-1 and TRBJ1-4; the D gene is possibly TRBD1 (6 bases). The germline V gene encodes CDR1 SGHRS and CDR2 YFSETQ. V was clipped by 4 bases and J by 7 bases, with 17 bases between them. This CDR3 has 15 residues. Written as DNA, the CDR3 is TGCGCCAGCAGCCTGGCAGGGGCCGACGGTGAAAAACTGTTTTTT. Translating it yields CASSLAGADGEKLFF.

The chain combines TRBV19 with TRBJ1-5, with 9 bases lining up with TRBD1. Germline values: CDR1 LNHDA, CDR2 SQIVND (reference sequence). After removal of 6 bases from V and 4 bases from J, the junction contained 13 bases not matched to a gene. The CDR3 covers 17 residues. The CDR3 sequence is CASSPNPPGQGNQPQHF. CDR3 DNA: TGTGCCAGTAGCCCGAACCCGCCGGGACAGGGAAATCAGCCCCAGCATTTT.

This clone was recorded a few times. The rearrangement uses TRBV5-4 and TRBJ2-7, with 7 nucleotides matching TRBD1. There are 13 residues in the CDR3. Germline V CDR1 and CDR2: SGHNT, YYREEE (reference sequence). Germline trimming cut 4 bases from V and 2 bases from J; bases unmatched to any gene: 3. CDR3 amino acids: CASSGGQTYEQYF. The CDR3 DNA reads as TGTGCCAGCAGCGGGGGACAGACCTACGAGCAGTACTTC.